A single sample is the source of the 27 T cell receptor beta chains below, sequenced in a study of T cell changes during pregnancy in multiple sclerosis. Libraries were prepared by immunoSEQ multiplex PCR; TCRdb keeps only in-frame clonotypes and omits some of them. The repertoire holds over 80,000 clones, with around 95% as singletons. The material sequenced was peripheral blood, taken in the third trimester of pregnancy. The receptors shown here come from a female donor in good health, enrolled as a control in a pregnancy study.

The CDR3: CASSEAGLAVSYEQYF. The CDR3 DNA reads TGTGCCAGCAGTGAAGCTGGACTAGCGGTTTCCTACGAGCAGTACTTC. The chain recombines TRBV2 with TRBJ2-7; TRBD2 agrees at 10 bases. V trimming: 0 bases; J trimming: 1 base; junction bases outside the gene matches: 3. Germline V gene data show CDR1 as SNHLY and CDR2 as FYNNEI. The CDR3 is 16 amino acids.

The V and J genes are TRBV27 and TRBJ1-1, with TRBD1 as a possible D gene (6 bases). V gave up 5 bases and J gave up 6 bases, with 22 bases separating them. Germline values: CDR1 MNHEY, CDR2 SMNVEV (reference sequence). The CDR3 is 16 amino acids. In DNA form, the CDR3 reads TGTGCCAGCAGTCCCCTCCGAGACAGGAAACTTTCTGAAGCTTTCTTT. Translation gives CASSPLRDRKLSEAFF.

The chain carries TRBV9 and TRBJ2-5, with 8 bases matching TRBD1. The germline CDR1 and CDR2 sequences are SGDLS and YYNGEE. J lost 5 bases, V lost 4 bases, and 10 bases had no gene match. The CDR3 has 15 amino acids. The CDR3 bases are TGTGCCAGCAGCCTCGCAGGGGGCGGTAAGGAGACCCAGTACTTC. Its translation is CASSLAGGGKETQYF. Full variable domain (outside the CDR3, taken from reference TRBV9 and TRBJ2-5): DSGVTQTPKHLITATGQRVTLRCSPRSGDLSVYWYQQSLDQGLQFLIQYYNGEERAKGNILERFSAQQFPDLHSELNLSSLELGDSALYFCASSLAGGGKETQYFGPGTRLLVL.

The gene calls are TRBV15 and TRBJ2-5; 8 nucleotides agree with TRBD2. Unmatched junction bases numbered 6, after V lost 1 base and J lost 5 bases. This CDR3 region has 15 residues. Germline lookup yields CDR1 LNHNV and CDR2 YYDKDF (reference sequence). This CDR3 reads CATSRVAGGPETQYF. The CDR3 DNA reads TGTGCCACCAGCAGAGTGGCGGGGGGCCCCGAGACCCAGTACTTC.

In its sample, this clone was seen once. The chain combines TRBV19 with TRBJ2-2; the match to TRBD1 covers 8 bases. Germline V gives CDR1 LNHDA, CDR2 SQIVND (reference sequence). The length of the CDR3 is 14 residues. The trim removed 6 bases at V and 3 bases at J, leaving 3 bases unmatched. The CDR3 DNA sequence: TGTGCCAGTAGCCCGACAGGGGACACCGGGGAGCTGTTTTTT. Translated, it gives CASSPTGDTGELFF. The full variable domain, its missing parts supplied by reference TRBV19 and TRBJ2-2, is DGGITQSPKYLFRKEGQNVTLSCEQNLNHDAMYWYRQDPGQGLRLIYYSQIVNDFQKGDIAEGYSVSREKKESFPLTVTSAQKNPTAFYLCASSPTGDTGELFFGEGSRLTVL.

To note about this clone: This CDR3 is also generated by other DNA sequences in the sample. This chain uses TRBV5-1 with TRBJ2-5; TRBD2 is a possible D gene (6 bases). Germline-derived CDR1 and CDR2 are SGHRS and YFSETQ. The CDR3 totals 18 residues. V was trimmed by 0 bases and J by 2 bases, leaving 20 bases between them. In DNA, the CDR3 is TGCGCCAGCAGCTTGGTCACTCTGACTAGTGGGAAGCAAGAGACCCAGTACTTC. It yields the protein CASSLVTLTSGKQETQYF.

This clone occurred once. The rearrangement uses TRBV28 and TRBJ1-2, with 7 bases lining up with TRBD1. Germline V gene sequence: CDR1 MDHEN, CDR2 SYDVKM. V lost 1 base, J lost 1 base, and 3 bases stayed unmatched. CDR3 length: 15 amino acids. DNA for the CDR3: TGTGCCAGCAGTTTATTTGGGACAGTTAACTATGGCTACACCTTC. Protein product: CASSLFGTVNYGYTF.

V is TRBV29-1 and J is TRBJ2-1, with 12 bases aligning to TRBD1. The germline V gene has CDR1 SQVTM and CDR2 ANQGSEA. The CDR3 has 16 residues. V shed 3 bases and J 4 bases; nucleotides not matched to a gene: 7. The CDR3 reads CSVEGAGQGAYNEQFF. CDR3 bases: TGCAGCGTTGAGGGGGCGGGACAGGGGGCTTACAATGAGCAGTTCTTC.

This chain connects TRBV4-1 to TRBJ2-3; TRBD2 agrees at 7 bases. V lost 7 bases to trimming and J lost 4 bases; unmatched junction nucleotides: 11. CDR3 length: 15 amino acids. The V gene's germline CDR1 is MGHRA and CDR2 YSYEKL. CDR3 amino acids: CASTPGGSLPDTQYF. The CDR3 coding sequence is TGCGCCAGCACGCCCGGCGGGAGCTTACCAGATACGCAGTATTTT.

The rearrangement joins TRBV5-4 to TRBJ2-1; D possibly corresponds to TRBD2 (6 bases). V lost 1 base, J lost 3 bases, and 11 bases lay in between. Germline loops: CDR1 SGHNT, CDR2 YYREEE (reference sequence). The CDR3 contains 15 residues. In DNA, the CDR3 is TGTGCCAGCAGCTTGAGGAGGGGCAACTACAATGAGCAGTTCTTC. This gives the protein CASSLRRGNYNEQFF.

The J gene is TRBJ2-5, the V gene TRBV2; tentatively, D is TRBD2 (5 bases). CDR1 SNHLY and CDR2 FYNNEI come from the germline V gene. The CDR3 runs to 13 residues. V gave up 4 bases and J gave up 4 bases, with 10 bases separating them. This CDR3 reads CASSGDEGETQYF. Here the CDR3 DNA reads TGTGCCAGCAGTGGAGACGAGGGAGAGACCCAGTACTTC.

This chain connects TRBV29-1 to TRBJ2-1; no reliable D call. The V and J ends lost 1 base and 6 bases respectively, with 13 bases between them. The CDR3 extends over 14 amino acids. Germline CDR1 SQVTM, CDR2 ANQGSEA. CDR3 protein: CSVEGLELSNEQFF. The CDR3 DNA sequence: TGCAGCGTTGAAGGGCTAGAACTATCCAATGAGCAGTTCTTC.

Here the CDR3 reads CASSLQAYGYTF. CDR3 DNA: TGTGCCAGCAGCTTACAGGCCTATGGCTACACCTTC. The chain couples TRBV9 to TRBJ1-2, with a weak D call TRBD1 (5 bases). Germline lookup yields CDR1 SGDLS and CDR2 YYNGEE. V lost 4 bases and J lost 4, with 8 bases in between. The CDR3 spans 12 residues.

The chain's CDR3 is CASRPIAGGAYNEQFF. In DNA form, the CDR3 reads TGTGCCAGCAGACCTATAGCGGGGGGGGCCTACAATGAGCAGTTCTTC. This chain links TRBV11-2 with TRBJ2-1, with TRBD2 identical over 11 bases. V was pared by 6 bases and J by 2 bases, with 6 bases of the junction left unmatched. The length of the CDR3 is 16 residues. Germline assignment: CDR1 SGHAT and CDR2 FQNNGV. Full variable domain (missing parts from reference TRBV11-2 and TRBJ2-1): EAGVAQSPRYKIIEKRQSVAFWCNPISGHATLYWYQQILGQGPKLLIQFQNNGVVDDSQLPKDRFSAERLKGVDSTLKIQPAKLEDSAVYLCASRPIAGGAYNEQFFGPGTRLTVL.

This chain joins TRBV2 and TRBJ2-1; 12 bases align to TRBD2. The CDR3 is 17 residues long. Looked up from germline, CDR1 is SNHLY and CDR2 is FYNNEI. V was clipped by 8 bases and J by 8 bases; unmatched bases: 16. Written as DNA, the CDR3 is TGTGCCAGCCGGGCTAGCGGGAGGGAAGGAAGTGATCATGAGCAGTTCTTC. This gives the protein CASRASGREGSDHEQFF.

CDR3 protein: CASSRIVNTEAFF. The CDR3 nucleotides read TGTGCCAGCAGTCGCATAGTGAACACTGAAGCTTTCTTT. This chain connects TRBV6-6 to TRBJ1-1, with unresolved D. Germline assignment: CDR1 MNHNY and CDR2 SVGAGI (reference sequence). V lost 5 bases to trimming and J lost 0 bases, with 7 bases between them. The length of the CDR3 is 13 residues.

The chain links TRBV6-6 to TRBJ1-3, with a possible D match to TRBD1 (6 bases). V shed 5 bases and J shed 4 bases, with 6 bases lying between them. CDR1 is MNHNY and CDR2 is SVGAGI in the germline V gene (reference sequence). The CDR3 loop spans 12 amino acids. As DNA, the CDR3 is TGTGCCAGCAGTGGACAGGGAAACACCATATATTTT. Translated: CASSGQGNTIYF.

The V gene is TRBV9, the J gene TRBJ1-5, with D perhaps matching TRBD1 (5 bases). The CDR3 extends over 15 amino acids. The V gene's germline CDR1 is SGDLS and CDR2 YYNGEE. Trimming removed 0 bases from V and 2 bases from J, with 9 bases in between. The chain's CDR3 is CASSVDSGRNQPQHF. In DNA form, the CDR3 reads TGTGCCAGCAGCGTAGACTCAGGGCGCAATCAGCCCCAGCATTTT.

CDR3 protein: CATNQGEQFF. The CDR3 DNA sequence: TGTGCCACCAACCAGGGTGAGCAGTTCTTC. The chain is built from TRBV6-8 and TRBJ2-1; D may be TRBD1 (5 bases). CDR3 length: 10 amino acids. Looked up from germline, CDR1 is MNHGY and CDR2 is SAAAGT. V lost 10 bases, J lost 9 bases, and 10 bases lay in between.

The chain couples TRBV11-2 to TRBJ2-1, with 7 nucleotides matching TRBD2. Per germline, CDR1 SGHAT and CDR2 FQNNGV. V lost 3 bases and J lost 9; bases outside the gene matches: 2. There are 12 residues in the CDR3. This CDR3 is CASSFGEGEQFF. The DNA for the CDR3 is TGTGCCAGCAGCTTTGGGGAGGGTGAGCAGTTCTTC.

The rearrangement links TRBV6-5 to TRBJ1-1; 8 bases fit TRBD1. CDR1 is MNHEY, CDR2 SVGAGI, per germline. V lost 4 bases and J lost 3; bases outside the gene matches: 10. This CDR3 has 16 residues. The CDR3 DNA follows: TGTGCCAGCAGTTTCCGGACAGGGAACGGGTACACTGAAGCTTTCTTT. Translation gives CASSFRTGNGYTEAFF.

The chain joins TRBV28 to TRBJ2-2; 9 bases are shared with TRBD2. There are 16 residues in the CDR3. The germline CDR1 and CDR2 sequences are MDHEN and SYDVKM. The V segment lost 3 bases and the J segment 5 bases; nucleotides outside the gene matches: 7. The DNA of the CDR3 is TGTGCCAGCAGTTTTGCGGGAGGGCCGGGAACCGGGGAGCTGTTTTTT. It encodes CASSFAGGPGTGELFF.

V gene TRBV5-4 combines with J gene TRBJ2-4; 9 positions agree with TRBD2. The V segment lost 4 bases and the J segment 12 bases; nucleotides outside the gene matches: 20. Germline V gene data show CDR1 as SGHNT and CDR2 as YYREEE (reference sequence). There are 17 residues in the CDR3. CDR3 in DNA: TGTGCCAGCAGCCTGAGTAGCGGGAGCCCCAGAGGGGGGGGTCAGTACTTC. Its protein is CASSLSSGSPRGGGQYF.

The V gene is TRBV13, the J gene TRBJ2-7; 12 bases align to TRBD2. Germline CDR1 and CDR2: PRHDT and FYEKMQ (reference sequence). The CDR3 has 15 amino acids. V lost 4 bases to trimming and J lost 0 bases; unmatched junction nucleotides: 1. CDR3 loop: CASSWTSGNSYEQYF. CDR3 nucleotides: TGTGCCAGCAGCTGGACTAGCGGGAACTCCTACGAGCAGTACTTC.

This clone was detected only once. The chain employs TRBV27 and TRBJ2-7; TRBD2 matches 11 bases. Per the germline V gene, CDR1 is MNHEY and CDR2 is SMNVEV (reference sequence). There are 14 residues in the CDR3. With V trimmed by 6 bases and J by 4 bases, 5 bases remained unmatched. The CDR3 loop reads CASRVAGGPYEQYF. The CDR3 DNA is TGTGCCAGCAGGGTAGCGGGAGGGCCGTACGAGCAGTACTTC.

CDR3 loop: CASSPLGGSGQPQHF. DNA of the CDR3: TGCGCCAGCAGCCCCCTTGGCGGATCGGGTCAGCCCCAGCATTTT. The chain carries TRBV5-1 and TRBJ1-5; the D is unclear. The V end was cut by 4 bases, the J end by 6 bases, with 17 bases between. In germline, CDR1 is SGHRS, CDR2 YFSETQ. The CDR3 length is 15 residues.

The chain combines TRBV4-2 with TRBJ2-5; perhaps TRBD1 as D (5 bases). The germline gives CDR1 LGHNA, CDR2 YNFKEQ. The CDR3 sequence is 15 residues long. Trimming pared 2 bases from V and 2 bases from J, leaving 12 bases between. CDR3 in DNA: TGTGCCAGCAGCCAACCGACAGAAACTCAAGAGACCCAGTACTTC. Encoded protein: CASSQPTETQETQYF.